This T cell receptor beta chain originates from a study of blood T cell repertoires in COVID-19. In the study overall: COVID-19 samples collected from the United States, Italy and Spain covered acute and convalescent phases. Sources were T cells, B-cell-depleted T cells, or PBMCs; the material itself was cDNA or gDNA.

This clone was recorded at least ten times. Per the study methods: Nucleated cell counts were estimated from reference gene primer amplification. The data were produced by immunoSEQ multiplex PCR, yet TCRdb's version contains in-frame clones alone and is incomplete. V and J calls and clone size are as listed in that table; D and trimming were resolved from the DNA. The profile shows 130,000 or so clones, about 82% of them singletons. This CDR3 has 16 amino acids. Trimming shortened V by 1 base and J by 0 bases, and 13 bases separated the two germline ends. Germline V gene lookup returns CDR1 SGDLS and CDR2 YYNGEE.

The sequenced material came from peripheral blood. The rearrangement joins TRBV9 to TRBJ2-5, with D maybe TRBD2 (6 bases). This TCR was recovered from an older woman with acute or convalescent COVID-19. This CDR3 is CASSVSGGGDQETQYF. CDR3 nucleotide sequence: TGTGCCAGCAGCGTATCCGGGGGTGGGGACCAAGAGACCCAGTACTTC.